This entry describes one T cell receptor (beta chain). The data derive from a study of blood T cell repertoires in COVID-19. The overall study: Collection of acute and convalescent COVID-19 samples took place in the United States, Italy and Spain. Sources were T cells, B-cell-depleted T cells, or PBMCs; the material itself was cDNA or gDNA.

This CDR3 spans 17 amino acids. The germline V gene encodes CDR1 WSHSY and CDR2 SAAADI. The V and J ends lost 3 bases and 3 bases, in that order; junction bases with no gene match: 8. Per the original methods: Scientists estimated how many nucleated cells there were by amplifying reference gene primers. Produced via immunoSEQ multiplex PCR; TCRdb's table is partial and in-frame only. The DNA gave D and trimming, while V, J and clone size come from that table. The data show about 150,000 clones, with 65% to 85% seen just once and roughly 5.3% held by the top ten. This chain links TRBV10-2 with TRBJ2-7, with TRBD2 matching over 13 bases. The material sequenced was peripheral blood. The receptor was isolated from a woman between 50 and 59 years old with acute or convalescent COVID-19. CDR3 in DNA: TGCGCCAGCAGTGACTATGAACGGACTAGCGGGGGCTACGAGCAGTACTTC. Protein sequence: CASSDYERTSGGYEQYF.